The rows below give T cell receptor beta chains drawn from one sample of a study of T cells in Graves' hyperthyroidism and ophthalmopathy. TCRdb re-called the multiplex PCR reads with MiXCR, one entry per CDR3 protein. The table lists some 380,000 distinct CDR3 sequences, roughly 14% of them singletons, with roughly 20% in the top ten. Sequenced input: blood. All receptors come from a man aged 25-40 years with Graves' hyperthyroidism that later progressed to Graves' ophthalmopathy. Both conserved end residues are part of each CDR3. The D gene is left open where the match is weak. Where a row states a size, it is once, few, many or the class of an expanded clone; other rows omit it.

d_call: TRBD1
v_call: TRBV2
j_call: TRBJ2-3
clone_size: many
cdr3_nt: TGTGCCAGCAGGCCGGAACAGGGGAACACAGATACGCAGTATTTT
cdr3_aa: CASRPEQGNTDTQYF

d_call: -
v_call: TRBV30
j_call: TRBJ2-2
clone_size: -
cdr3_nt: TGTGCCTGGGATCCAACAGGGATCGACGGGGAGCTGTTTTTT
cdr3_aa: CAWDPTGIDGELFF

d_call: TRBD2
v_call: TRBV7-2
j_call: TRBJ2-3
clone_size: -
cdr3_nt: TGTGCCAGCAGCGGACTAGCGGGGGTAACAGATACGCAGTATTTT
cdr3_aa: CASSGLAGVTDTQYF

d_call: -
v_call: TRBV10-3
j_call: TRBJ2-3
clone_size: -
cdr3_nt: TGTGCCATCAGTGAGTCAGGGGCGGATACGCAGTATTTT
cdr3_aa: CAISESGADTQYF

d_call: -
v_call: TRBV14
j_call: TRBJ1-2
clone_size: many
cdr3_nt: TGTGCCAGCAGCCACGGCAGGGGCTATGGCTACACCTTC
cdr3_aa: CASSHGRGYGYTF

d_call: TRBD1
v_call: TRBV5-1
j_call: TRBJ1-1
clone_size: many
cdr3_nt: TGCGCCAGCAGAACCGGACAGGAGAACACTGAAGCTTTCTTT
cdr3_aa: CASRTGQENTEAFF

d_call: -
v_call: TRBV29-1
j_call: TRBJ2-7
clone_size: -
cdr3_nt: TGCAGCGTTGTTACAGGGGAGGCAACACGATACGAGCAGTACTTC
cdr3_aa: CSVVTGEATRYEQYF

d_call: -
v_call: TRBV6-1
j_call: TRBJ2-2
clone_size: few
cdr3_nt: TGTGCCAGCAACCAACAGGGAGGGACCGGGGAGCTGTTTTTT
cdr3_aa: CASNQQGGTGELFF

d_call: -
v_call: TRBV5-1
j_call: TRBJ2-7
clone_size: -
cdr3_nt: TGCGCCAGCAGCATTGACCAGGACTCCTACGAGCAGTACTTC
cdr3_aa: CASSIDQDSYEQYF

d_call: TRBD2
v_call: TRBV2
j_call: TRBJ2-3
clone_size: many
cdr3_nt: TGTGCCAGCAGAAAACTAGCGGGGGTCATCACAGATACGCAGTATTTT
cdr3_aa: CASRKLAGVITDTQYF

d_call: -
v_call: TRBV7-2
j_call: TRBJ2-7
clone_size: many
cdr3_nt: TGTGCCAGCAGTAAAGGGGGGGGTGGGACAGCAATCTACGAGCAGTACTTC
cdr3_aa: CASSKGGGGTAIYEQYF

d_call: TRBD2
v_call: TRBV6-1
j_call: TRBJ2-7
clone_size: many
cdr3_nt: TGTGCCAGCAGTGAAGGTCTAGCGGGGAACTACGAGCAGTACTTC
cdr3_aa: CASSEGLAGNYEQYF

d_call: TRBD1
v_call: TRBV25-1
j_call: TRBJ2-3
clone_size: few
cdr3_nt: TGTGCCAGCAGTGATTGGGGCGGACAGGGGGCAGATACGCAGTATTTT
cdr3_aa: CASSDWGGQGADTQYF

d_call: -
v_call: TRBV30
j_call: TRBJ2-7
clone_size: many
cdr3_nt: TGTGCCTGGGACCTACAGGGATCCCACGAGCAGTACTTC
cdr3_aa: CAWDLQGSHEQYF

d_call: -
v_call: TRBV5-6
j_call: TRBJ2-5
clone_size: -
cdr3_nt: TGTGCCAGCAGCCCGGACACCAAGTGGACCCAGTACTTC
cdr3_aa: CASSPDTKWTQYF

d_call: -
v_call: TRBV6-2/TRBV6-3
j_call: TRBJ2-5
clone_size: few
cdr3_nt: TGTGCCAGCACTACTAGGGGGACCCAGTACTTC
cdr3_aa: CASTTRGTQYF

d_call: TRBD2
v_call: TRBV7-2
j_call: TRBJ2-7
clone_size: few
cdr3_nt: TGTGCCAGCAGCTTCCAGCGGGGGGCTCTTGAGCAGTACTTC
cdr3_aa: CASSFQRGALEQYF

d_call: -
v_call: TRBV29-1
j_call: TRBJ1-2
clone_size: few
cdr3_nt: TGCAGCGTTGAACTGCAGGCCTATGGCTACACCTTC
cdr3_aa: CSVELQAYGYTF

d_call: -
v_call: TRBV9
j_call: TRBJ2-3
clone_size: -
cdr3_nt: TGTGCCAGCAGCGTAGGTCGCAGCAGAAGCACAGATACGCAGTATTTT
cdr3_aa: CASSVGRSRSTDTQYF

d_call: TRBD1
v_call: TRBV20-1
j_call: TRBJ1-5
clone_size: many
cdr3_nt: TGCAGTGCGAGGACAGGGACTCAGCCCCAGCATTTT
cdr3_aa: CSARTGTQPQHF

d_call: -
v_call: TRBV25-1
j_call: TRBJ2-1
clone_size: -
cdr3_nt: TGTGCCAGCAGTCAAAGGGCGAGCTCCTACAATGAGCAGTTCTTC
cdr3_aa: CASSQRASSYNEQFF

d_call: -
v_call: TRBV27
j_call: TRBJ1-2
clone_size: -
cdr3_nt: TGTGCCAGCAGCCCCTCCATTGGGACCTACTATGGCTACACCTTC
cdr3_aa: CASSPSIGTYYGYTF

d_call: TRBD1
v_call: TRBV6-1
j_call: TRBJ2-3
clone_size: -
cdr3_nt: TGTGCCAGCAGTATTTCGGGACAGACGCGCACAGATACGCAGTATTTT
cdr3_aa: CASSISGQTRTDTQYF

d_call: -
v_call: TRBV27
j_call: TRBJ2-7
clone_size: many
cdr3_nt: TGTGCCAGCAGTTCCACAGGGCTCTACGAGCAGTACTTC
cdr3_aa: CASSSTGLYEQYF

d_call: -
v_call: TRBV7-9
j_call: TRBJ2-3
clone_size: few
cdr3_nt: TGTGCCAGCAGCTCCTCCAGGGTCACAGATACGCAGTATTTT
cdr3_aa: CASSSSRVTDTQYF

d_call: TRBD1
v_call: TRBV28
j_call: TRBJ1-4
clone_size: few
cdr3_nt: TGTGCCAGCAGTGAGAGACAGGGTAATGAAAAACTGTTTTTT
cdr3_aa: CASSERQGNEKLFF

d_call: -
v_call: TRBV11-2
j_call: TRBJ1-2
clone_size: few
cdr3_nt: TGTGCCAGCAGCTCTCAGACCTCCAACTATGGCTACACCTTC
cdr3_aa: CASSSQTSNYGYTF

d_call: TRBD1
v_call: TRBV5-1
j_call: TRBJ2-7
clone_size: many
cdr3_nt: TGCGCCAGCAGCTTGGGGGACAGGAGCTCCTACGAGCAGTACTTC
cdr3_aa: CASSLGDRSSYEQYF